A single TCR beta chain is shown here with its context. With 6 bases clipped from V and 6 bases from J, the junction kept 10 bases outside the gene matches. CDR3 length equals 14 residues. Germline V CDR1 and CDR2: SGHAT, FQNNGV. In the original workflow: Amplified reference gene primers provided the basis for estimating nucleated cell counts. Some clones are missing from TCRdb's copy, which holds only in-frame ones; the method was immunoSEQ multiplex PCR. Clone size and the V and J calls come from that table; the DNA yielded D and trimming. Among 140,000 to 150,000 clones listed, 84% were seen once. The data were taken from a study of blood T cell repertoires in COVID-19. As for the study in general: The origin of the acute and convalescent COVID-19 samples was the United States, Italy and Spain. T cells, B-cell-depleted T cells, or PBMCs provided the cDNA or gDNA that served as material.

The sequenced material came from peripheral blood. The chain links TRBV11-2 to TRBJ1-1; TRBD1 matches 7 bases. The TCR originated in a human donor in a cohort sampled during active COVID-19. Written as DNA, the CDR3 is TGTGCCAGCAGTCCAGGGGGTTCGGCCGCTGAAGCTTTCTTT. Translating it yields CASSPGGSAAEAFF.